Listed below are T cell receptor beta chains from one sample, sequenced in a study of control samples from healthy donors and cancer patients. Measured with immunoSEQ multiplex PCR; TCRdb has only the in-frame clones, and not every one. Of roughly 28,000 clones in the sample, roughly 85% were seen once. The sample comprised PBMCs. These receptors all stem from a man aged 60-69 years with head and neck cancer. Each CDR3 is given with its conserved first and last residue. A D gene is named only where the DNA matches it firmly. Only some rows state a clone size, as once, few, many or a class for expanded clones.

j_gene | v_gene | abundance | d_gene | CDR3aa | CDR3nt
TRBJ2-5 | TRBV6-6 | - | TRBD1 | CASSAPGTGKETQYF | TGTGCCAGCAGTGCCCCCGGGACAGGGAAAGAGACCCAGTACTTC
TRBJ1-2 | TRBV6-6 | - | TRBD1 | CASTPQGKNYGYTF | TGTGCCAGCACCCCACAGGGGAAGAACTATGGCTACACCTTC
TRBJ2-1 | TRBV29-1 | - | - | CSVLWGNNEQFF | TGCAGCGTCCTGTGGGGGAACAATGAGCAGTTCTTC
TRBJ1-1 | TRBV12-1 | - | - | CASSFRAGGNTEAFF | TGTGCCAGCAGCTTTCGGGCAGGCGGGAACACTGAAGCTTTCTTT
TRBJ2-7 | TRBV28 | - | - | CASRSSYEQYF | TGTGCCAGCCGTTCGAGCTACGAGCAGTACTTC
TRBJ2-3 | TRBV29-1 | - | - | CSVEGGPAEAHTQYF | TGCAGCGTTGAAGGAGGCCCTGCCGAGGCCCATACGCAGTATTTT
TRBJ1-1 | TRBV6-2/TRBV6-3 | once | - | CASSIAEGWTEAFF | TGTGCCAGCAGTATTGCGGAGGGTTGGACTGAAGCTTTCTTT
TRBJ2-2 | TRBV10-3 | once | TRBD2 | CATWTSEIYGRTGELFF | TGTGCCACCTGGACTAGCGAAATATACGGGAGGACCGGGGAGCTGTTTTTT
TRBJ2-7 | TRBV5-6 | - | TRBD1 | CASRFIQGAFHEQYF | TGTGCCAGCAGGTTCATACAGGGGGCCTTCCACGAGCAGTACTTC
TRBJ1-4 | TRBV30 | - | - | CAWSVLKEKLFF | TGTGCCTGGAGTGTACTGAAGGAAAAACTGTTTTTT
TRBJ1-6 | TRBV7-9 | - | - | CASSLAGSNSPLHF | TGTGCCAGCAGCTTAGCAGGGTCCAATTCACCCCTCCACTTT
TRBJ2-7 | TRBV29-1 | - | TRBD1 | CSVSTGTGYEQYF | TGCAGCGTCTCGACAGGGACGGGCTACGAGCAGTACTTC
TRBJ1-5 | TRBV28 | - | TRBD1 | CASLSVYRGISNQPQHF | TGTGCCAGCTTGAGTGTGTACAGGGGTATCAGCAATCAGCCCCAGCATTTT
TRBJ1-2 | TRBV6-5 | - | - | CASSYVGGGYTF | TGTGCCAGCAGTTACGTCGGGGGTGGCTACACCTTC
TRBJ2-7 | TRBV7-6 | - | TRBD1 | CASSGDRGYEQYF | TGTGCCAGCAGCGGGGACAGGGGCTACGAGCAGTACTTC
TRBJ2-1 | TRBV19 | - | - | CASSIYFQGCNEQFF | TGTGCCAGTAGTATCTACTTCCAGGGCTGCAATGAGCAGTTCTTC
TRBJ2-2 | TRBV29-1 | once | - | CSVQEAGELFF | TGCAGCGTTCAGGAGGCCGGGGAGCTGTTTTTT
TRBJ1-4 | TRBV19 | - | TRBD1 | CASSRQGSTNEKLFF | TGTGCCAGTAGTAGACAGGGATCAACTAATGAAAAACTGTTTTTT
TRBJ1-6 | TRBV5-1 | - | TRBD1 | CASSDRGGLYSPLHF | TGCGCCAGCAGCGACAGGGGTGGCCTTTATTCACCCCTCCACTTT
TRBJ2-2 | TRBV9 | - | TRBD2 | CASSASLAGGFKSGELFF | TGTGCCAGCAGCGCCTCACTAGCGGGAGGATTTAAATCCGGGGAGCTGTTTTTT
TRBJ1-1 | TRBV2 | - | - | CASLQDVNTEAFF | TGTGCCAGCCTACAGGATGTGAACACTGAAGCTTTCTTT
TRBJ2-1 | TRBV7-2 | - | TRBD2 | CASSLEGLAGGVEQFF | TGTGCCAGCAGCTTAGAAGGATTAGCGGGAGGGGTTGAGCAGTTCTTC
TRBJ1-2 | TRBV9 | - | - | CASSVERGATGVYGYTF | TGTGCCAGCAGCGTAGAGCGGGGGGCGACGGGGGTCTATGGCTACACCTTC
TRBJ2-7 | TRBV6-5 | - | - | CASSLRDGYEQYF | TGTGCCAGCAGTCTCCGGGACGGCTACGAGCAGTACTTC
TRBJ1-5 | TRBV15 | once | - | CATNPGEGASNQPQHF | TGTGCCACCAACCCCGGGGAAGGGGCTAGCAATCAGCCCCAGCATTTT
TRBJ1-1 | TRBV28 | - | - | CASSLGENTEAFF | TGTGCCAGCAGTTTAGGCGAGAACACTGAAGCTTTCTTT
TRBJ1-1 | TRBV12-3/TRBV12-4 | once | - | CASSFSRAAEAFF | TGTGCCAGCAGTTTCTCCAGGGCCGCTGAAGCTTTCTTT
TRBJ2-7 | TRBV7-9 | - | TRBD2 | CASSLAIDRLAGNEQYF | TGTGCCAGCAGCTTAGCGATAGACAGACTAGCGGGAAACGAGCAGTACTTC
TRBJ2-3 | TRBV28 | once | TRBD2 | CASSPGLAGADTQYF | TGTGCCAGCAGTCCAGGACTAGCGGGAGCAGATACGCAGTATTTT